This T cell receptor beta chain was found in a study of naive and memory T cell subsets. This clonotype was observed a handful of times. Antigen: not known. Notes on the study in general: Diversity fell and Gini index rose from naive through CM, EM, EMRA.

CD4 T cells were positively selected, then CD8 T cells from the CD4-negative fraction. Cells stained for CD3, CD4, CD8, CD45RA and CD27 were sorted into four subsets. Both TRBC1 and TRBC2 were covered by a beta constant-region primer of two equimolar oligonucleotides. TCRdb analysed the UMI-ligation and nested PCR reads with MiXCR anew, one entry per CDR3 protein. The table lists roughly 91,000 distinct CDR3 sequences, around 13% of them singletons. The CDR3 length is 15 residues. Germline CDR1 and CDR2: SQVTM and ANQGSEA. Trimming removed 3 bases from V and 2 bases from J, with 14 bases in between. The sample taken for sequencing was central memory CD4+ T cells from blood. The TCR originated in a human donor in good health. This chain uses TRBV29-1 with TRBJ2-4, with D tentatively TRBD1 (6 bases). DNA of the CDR3: TGCAGCGTTGACGGGCAGGGGACCTCCAAAAACATTCAGTACTTC. Its translation: CSVDGQGTSKNIQYF.